One sample yielded the 20 T cell receptor beta chains listed below, sequenced in a study of identical twins. TCRdb re-called the 5' RACE reads through MiXCR, storing one row per CDR3 protein. The table has fewer than 650,000 distinct CDR3 sequences, around 7.5% seen once. This sample was shared with a second study, whose subject was yellow fever vaccine responses in identical twins.

The specimen was PBMCs. Receptors originate from a woman under 30 in good health.

The sample holds many counts of this clonotype. This chain uses TRBV7-9 with TRBJ1-1; D gene unclear. The CDR3 loop spans 12 amino acids. Between the trimmed V and J ends, which lost 5 bases and 6 bases, there was a span of 10 bases. CDR1 is SEHNR, CDR2 FQNEAQ, per germline (reference sequence). CDR3 nucleotide sequence: TGTGCCAGCAGCACCCCAGGTGCTGAAGCTTTCTTT. It specifies CASSTPGAEAFF.

The table lists this clonotype with a few counts. The V gene is TRBV27, the J gene TRBJ1-2; D is perhaps TRBD1 (5 bases). Germline V gene data show CDR1 as MNHEY and CDR2 as SMNVEV (reference sequence). V was trimmed by 5 bases and J by 4 bases, leaving 14 bases between them. This CDR3 has 14 residues. This CDR3 is CASSGRGTGYGYTF. CDR3 in DNA: TGTGCCAGCAGTGGTCGGGGTACAGGCTATGGCTACACCTTC.

J is TRBJ2-1 and V is TRBV7-6; 7 bases agree with TRBD2. Germline V gene data show CDR1 as SGHVS and CDR2 as FNYEAQ. The V gene end was trimmed by 4 bases and the J gene end by 7 bases; junction bases not matched to a gene: 13. The CDR3 runs 16 residues. The CDR3 nucleotides read TGTGCCAGCAGCTCGTGGGGGGGGTTGTATCAGAATGAGCAGTTCTTC. As protein: CASSSWGGLYQNEQFF.

This clonotype came up many times. The rearrangement joins TRBV4-1 to TRBJ2-5; maybe TRBD1 (6 bases). This CDR3 is 17 amino acids long. Trimming stripped 4 bases from V and 2 bases from J, with 20 bases between. The germline V gene encodes CDR1 MGHRA and CDR2 YSYEKL. CDR3 sequence: CASSRGGYRLLQETQYF. For the CDR3, the DNA is TGCGCCAGCAGCCGAGGGGGATACAGATTGTTACAAGAGACCCAGTACTTC.

This clonotype appeared a single time. A read error may produce the germline difference seen at one junction end. V is TRBV20-1 and J is TRBJ2-1, with 7 bases that match TRBD2. Germline V gives CDR1 DFQATT, CDR2 SNEGSKA (reference sequence). The CDR3 loop spans 17 amino acids. The CDR3 sequence: CCAREVAGAVGYNEQFF. CDR3 nucleotides: TGCTGTGCTAGAGAGGTCGCGGGAGCGGTGGGTTACAATGAGCAGTTCTTC.

V and J are TRBV4-1 and TRBJ2-2; D is uncertain. Germline lookup yields CDR1 MGHRA and CDR2 YSYEKL. V was clipped by 0 bases and J by 7 bases, with 9 bases between them. This CDR3 has 14 residues. The CDR3 reads CASSQDILGGELFF. The DNA of the CDR3 is TGCGCCAGCAGCCAAGATATCCTAGGCGGGGAGCTGTTTTTT.

V usage is TRBV3-1 and J usage is TRBJ2-3; 7 nucleotides align to TRBD1. Trimming took 0 bases from V and 2 from J; bases not matched to a gene: 5. Germline values: CDR1 LGHDT, CDR2 YNNKEL (reference sequence). There are 16 residues in the CDR3. This chain's CDR3 is CASSQDMGQNTDTQYF. The CDR3, as DNA: TGTGCCAGCAGCCAAGATATGGGACAGAACACAGATACGCAGTATTTT.

This clonotype was seen at least ten times. V gene TRBV20-1 combines with J gene TRBJ2-7, with 9 positions matching TRBD1. Trimming at V came to 6 bases and at J to 3 bases, leaving 9 bases not matched to a gene. Germline V gives CDR1 DFQATT, CDR2 SNEGSKA (reference sequence). This CDR3 region has 14 residues. The CDR3 here is CSARDRVSLYEQYF. The CDR3 nucleotides read TGCAGTGCGAGGGACAGGGTTTCTCTCTACGAGCAGTACTTC.

This chain links TRBV5-1 with TRBJ1-2; D is unresolved. The germline gives CDR1 SGHRS, CDR2 YFSETQ. The V end lost 0 bases, the J end lost 3 bases, and 6 bases lay between the germline ends. This CDR3 is built from 13 residues. The CDR3 nucleotides read TGCGCCAGCAGCTTGGACGGATACTATGGCTACACCTTC. Amino acids: CASSLDGYYGYTF.

This sequence joins TRBV3-1 and TRBJ2-6; a possible D gene is TRBD2 (6 bases). Trimming stripped 0 bases from V and 4 bases from J, with 10 bases between. The CDR3 covers 16 residues. Germline V gene sequence: CDR1 LGHDT, CDR2 YNNKEL (reference sequence). The CDR3 sequence is CASSQDPGVGANVLTF. CDR3 nucleotide sequence: TGTGCCAGCAGCCAAGATCCGGGGGTCGGGGCCAACGTCCTGACTTTC.

CDR3 DNA: TGTGCCAGCAGTGAATGGGGGACCCCGAACACTGAAGCTTTCTTT. Its translation: CASSEWGTPNTEAFF. This sequence joins TRBV2 and TRBJ1-1; possibly TRBD1 for D (5 bases). The ends were cut back, 2 bases at V and 1 base at J, with 11 bases in the middle. Germline V gene data show CDR1 as SNHLY and CDR2 as FYNNEI. The CDR3 is made up of 15 amino acids.

Many counts were recorded for this clonotype. V and J are TRBV12-3 or TRBV12-4 and TRBJ2-1, with 8 bases aligning to TRBD2. The length of the CDR3 is 16 residues. V was clipped by 3 bases and J by 5 bases; unmatched bases: 9. The CDR3 loop is CASSFALAGRNNEQFF. As DNA, the CDR3 is TGTGCCAGCAGTTTTGCGCTAGCGGGCCGGAACAATGAGCAGTTCTTC.

The rearrangement uses TRBV12-3 or TRBV12-4 and TRBJ2-3; tentative D call: TRBD2 (6 bases). Trimming took 3 bases from V and 5 from J, leaving 12 bases between them. This CDR3 is 14 amino acids long. The chain's CDR3 is CASSLFGRLDTQYF. DNA for the CDR3: TGTGCCAGCAGTTTGTTCGGGAGACTAGATACGCAGTATTTT.

This chain links TRBV12-5 with TRBJ2-3, with TRBD2 matching 9 bases. Germline CDR1 and CDR2: LGHNT and FRNRAP. V trimming: 6 bases; J trimming: 3 bases; junction bases outside the gene matches: 10. This CDR3 is 16 amino acids long. The chain's CDR3 is CASGSGIAGATDTQYF. For the CDR3, the DNA is TGTGCTAGTGGCTCGGGGATAGCGGGAGCTACAGATACGCAGTATTTT.

This clonotype was seen more than once but under ten times. V and J are TRBV6-4 and TRBJ2-5; the match to TRBD2 covers 7 bases. Germline V gene sequence: CDR1 MRHNA, CDR2 SNTAGT. The V gene end was trimmed by 5 bases and the J gene end by 3 bases; junction bases not matched to a gene: 6. The CDR3 has 14 amino acids. CDR3 sequence reads: CASSSQAGEETQYF. The CDR3 region has the DNA TGTGCCAGCAGTTCCCAGGCGGGGGAAGAGACCCAGTACTTC.

V gene TRBV20-1 combines with J gene TRBJ2-1, with 9 bases lining up with TRBD2. Germline CDR1 reads DFQATT; CDR2 reads SNEGSKA (reference sequence). There are 13 residues in the CDR3. The trim removed 2 bases at V and 6 bases at J, leaving 2 bases unmatched. The CDR3 coding sequence is TGCAGTGCTAGACTAGCGGGAACCAATGAGCAGTTCTTC. It yields the protein CSARLAGTNEQFF.

This clonotype was seen a handful of times. This chain joins TRBV6-1 and TRBJ2-7; D is possibly TRBD2 (6 bases). The V end lost 3 bases, the J end lost 1 base, and 10 bases lay between the germline ends. Germline loops: CDR1 MNHNS, CDR2 SASEGT. The CDR3 loop spans 14 amino acids. CDR3 coding DNA: TGTGCCAGCAGTGAGGGAGGCAGTTCCTACGAGCAGTACGTC. Amino acids: CASSEGGSSYEQYV.

The chain employs TRBV7-6 and TRBJ2-5; 10 bases agree with TRBD2. The V gene's germline CDR1 is SGHVS and CDR2 FNYEAQ. CDR3 length: 16 amino acids. Trimming cost V 9 bases and J 5 bases; bases outside gene matches: 15. CDR3 bases: TGTGCCAGTTCCCACGGGCTAGCGGGGGTGTCTGAGACCCAGTACTTC. Its translation is CASSHGLAGVSETQYF.

This clonotype occurred many times. V is TRBV10-3 and J is TRBJ2-1; 7 positions match TRBD2. This CDR3 contains 13 residues. The V gene end was trimmed by 4 bases and the J gene end by 7 bases; junction bases not matched to a gene: 4. The V gene's germline CDR1 is ENHRY and CDR2 SYGVKD. The CDR3 bases are TGTGCCATCAGTGGGGACTACCTTAATGAGCAGTTCTTC. Amino acids: CAISGDYLNEQFF.

The table lists this clonotype with many counts. The chain recombines TRBV12-3 or TRBV12-4 with TRBJ1-1, with 7 bases matching TRBD1. The length of the CDR3 is 13 residues. The J segment lost 2 bases and the V segment lost 7 bases, leaving 4 bases of the junction unmatched. The CDR3 is CASNRDRNTEAFF. For the CDR3, the DNA is TGTGCCAGCAATAGGGACAGAAACACTGAAGCTTTCTTT.